Listed below are T cell receptor beta chains from one sample, sequenced in a study of blood T cell repertoires in COVID-19. Sequenced by immunoSEQ multiplex PCR; TCRdb stores in-frame clones only, minus some. The profile covers some 330,000 clones, with around four fifths appearing a single time and less than 6% taken by the ten largest. The sample comprised PBMCs or T cells enriched from blood (not recorded which). Every receptor here comes from a woman aged 45-59 years who had recovered from COVID-19. CDR3s include the opening cysteine and the closing phenylalanine or tryptophan. D genes are given only for firm matches. Clone size, where shown, is once, few, many, or a class for clones that have expanded.

J | size | V | D | CDR3 | DNA
TRBJ2-7 | NA | TRBV3-1/TRBV3-2 | NA | CASSQRGISEQYF | TGTGCCAGCAGCCAACGCGGGATCAGCGAGCAGTACTTC
TRBJ1-3 | few | TRBV6-5 | NA | CASSYSGQYGNTIYF | TGTGCCAGCAGTTACTCAGGACAGTATGGAAACACCATATATTTT
TRBJ2-7 | NA | TRBV9 | NA | CASSVDPTYEQYF | TGTGCCAGCAGCGTAGACCCTACCTACGAGCAGTACTTC
TRBJ2-5 | NA | TRBV9 | TRBD2 | CASSVDGSGRQETQYF | TGTGCCAGCAGCGTAGATGGTAGCGGGAGACAAGAGACCCAGTACTTC
TRBJ1-2 | NA | TRBV2 | TRBD1 | CASSTGGIGYGYTF | TGTGCCAGCAGTACAGGGGGGATTGGCTATGGCTACACCTTC
TRBJ2-5 | NA | TRBV29-1 | NA | CSVQTVNQETQYF | TGCAGCGTACAGACAGTAAACCAAGAGACCCAGTACTTC
TRBJ1-2 | NA | TRBV19 | NA | CASSIGWQGFNDGYTF | TGTGCCAGTAGTATCGGATGGCAGGGTTTTAATGATGGCTACACCTTC
TRBJ1-5 | few | TRBV7-9 | TRBD1 | CASSLDRGGDQPQHF | TGTGCCAGCAGCCTTGACAGGGGAGGAGATCAGCCCCAGCATTTT
TRBJ1-4 | NA | TRBV18 | TRBD1 | CASSPPFLRTGTNEKLFF | TGTGCCAGCTCACCACCGTTTCTGAGGACAGGGACTAATGAAAAACTGTTTTTT
TRBJ2-2 | once | TRBV19 | NA | CASSSLTNTGELFF | TGTGCCAGTAGTTCTTTAACGAACACCGGGGAGCTGTTTTTT
TRBJ2-7 | NA | TRBV4-1 | NA | CASSQASYRQSYEQYF | TGCGCCAGCAGCCAGGCCTCCTACAGGCAATCCTACGAGCAGTACTTC
TRBJ1-6 | NA | TRBV5-8 | NA | CASSLGTTNRNSPLHF | TGTGCCAGCAGCTTGGGGACAACGAATCGAAATTCACCCCTCCACTTT
TRBJ2-7 | NA | TRBV18 | TRBD1 | CASSPTGLSSYEQYF | TGTGCCAGCTCACCGACAGGGCTTAGCTCCTACGAGCAGTACTTC
TRBJ1-1 | few | TRBV12-3/TRBV12-4 | NA | CASSYTNTEAFF | TGTGCCAGCAGTTACACGAACACTGAAGCTTTCTTT
TRBJ2-5 | NA | TRBV11-3 | TRBD1 | CASTRDRGRLEETQYF | TGTGCCAGCACCAGGGACAGGGGACGATTGGAGGAGACCCAGTACTTC
TRBJ1-1 | NA | TRBV7-2 | TRBD1 | CASSLLRDSEAFF | TGTGCCAGCAGCTTGCTCCGGGACAGTGAAGCTTTCTTT
TRBJ1-1 | once | TRBV7-7 | NA | CASSSNRDTEAFF | TGTGCCAGCAGCTCTAACAGGGACACTGAAGCTTTCTTT
TRBJ1-5 | NA | TRBV12-2 | NA | CASRLVARVFCNQPQHF | TGTGCAAGTCGCTTAGTCGCCAGGGTATTTTGCAATCAGCCCCAGCATTTT
TRBJ2-7 | NA | TRBV28 | NA | CASSKGLEQYF | TGTGCCAGCAGTAAGGGGTTGGAGCAGTACTTC
TRBJ1-4 | NA | TRBV15 | NA | CATSTGTNEKLFF | TGTGCCACCAGCACGGGGACTAATGAAAAACTGTTTTTT
TRBJ1-2 | NA | TRBV2 | TRBD1 | CASPMGTGAGYTF | TGTGCCAGCCCCATGGGGACAGGGGCTGGCTACACCTTC
TRBJ1-2 | NA | TRBV7-2 | TRBD1 | CASSQHTTGPNYGYTF | TGTGCCAGCAGCCAGCACACGACAGGGCCAAACTATGGCTACACCTTC
TRBJ1-1 | NA | TRBV19 | NA | CASSIRGEGAFF | TGTGCCAGTAGTATAAGAGGCGAAGGAGCTTTCTTT
TRBJ2-5 | NA | TRBV3-1/TRBV3-2 | NA | CASSQIRFEETQYF | TGTGCCAGCAGCCAAATCAGGTTTGAAGAGACCCAGTACTTC
TRBJ2-7 | NA | TRBV5-4 | TRBD2 | CASSSKREALGEQYF | TGTGCCAGCAGCTCGAAGCGGGAGGCCTTGGGGGAGCAGTACTTC
TRBJ1-2 | once | TRBV15 | TRBD1 | CATSNPPGGWYGYTF | TGTGCCACCAGCAACCCCCCAGGGGGATGGTATGGCTACACCTTC
TRBJ1-2 | NA | TRBV30 | NA | CAWSGDTYYGYTF | TGTGCCTGGAGCGGGGACACATACTATGGCTACACCTTC
TRBJ1-1 | NA | TRBV7-8 | TRBD1 | CASSFRGPHEAFF | TGTGCCAGCAGCTTCAGGGGGCCCCATGAAGCTTTCTTT
TRBJ1-1 | NA | TRBV9 | TRBD1 | CASSARQGANTEAFF | TGTGCCAGCAGCGCCAGACAGGGGGCTAACACTGAAGCTTTCTTT
TRBJ2-1 | NA | TRBV27 | TRBD1 | CASSQGQGAYNEQFF | TGTGCCAGCAGTCAGGGACAGGGGGCCTACAATGAGCAGTTCTTC